Included here is one TCR beta chain sequence, with context. The data were obtained in a study of cytomegalovirus exposure and HLA in healthy donors. Sequenced by immunoSEQ multiplex PCR; TCRdb stores in-frame clones only, minus some. The data show around 100,000 clones, 75% to 90% seen once. CDR1 and CDR2 from the germline V gene are MDHEN and SYDVKM. The CDR3 is made up of 17 amino acids. The ends lost 5 bases at V and 1 base at J; junction bases unmatched: 11. The receptor's source is a man between 18 and 35 years old in good health and CMV-seropositive. This rearrangement joins TRBV28 to TRBJ2-7; 10 positions agree with TRBD2. What was sequenced was PBMCs. The CDR3 is CASSPNIRAGGSYEQYV. CDR3 nucleotides: TGTGCCAGCAGTCCAAATATCAGAGCGGGAGGGTCCTACGAGCAGTACGTC.